A selection of T cell receptor beta chains follows, all from one sample in a study of blood T cell repertoires in COVID-19. Only in-frame clones appear in the TCRdb table, and some are missing; sequencing was by immunoSEQ multiplex PCR. The sample carries about 210,000 clones, 81% recorded once. Sequencing was done on a sample of PBMCs or T cells enriched from blood (not recorded which). All receptors come from a woman aged 45-65 years with acute COVID-19. The CDR3 runs from the conserved cysteine through the conserved F or W. The D gene is left open where the match is weak. For some rows the clone size is stated as once, few or many, or as a class when expanded; others skip it.

TGTGCCAGCAGCTTCCCCCAGCGGGGGGGGGAGACCCAGTACTTC CASSFPQRGGETQYF NA TRBJ2-5 TRBD2 TRBV7-8
TGTGCCAGCAGTTTCCTTAACAGGGGGTCAGGGGAGACCCAGTACTTC CASSFLNRGSGETQYF NA TRBJ2-5 TRBD1 TRBV28
TGTGCCAGCAGTTTGGACAGGCTGCGCTTC CASSLDRLRF NA TRBJ1-2 TRBD1 TRBV12-3/TRBV12-4
TGTGCCAGCAGCTTAGGGAGACAGTCTAACACTGAAGCTTTCTTT CASSLGRQSNTEAFF NA TRBJ1-1 NA TRBV9
TGTGCCAGCAGTTACTCGGGACAGGGGAGTCAGCCCCAGCATTTT CASSYSGQGSQPQHF NA TRBJ1-5 TRBD1 TRBV6-5
TGTGCCAGTAGCCGGGACAGGGGCAGCAATCAGCCCCAGCATTTT CASSRDRGSNQPQHF NA TRBJ1-5 TRBD1 TRBV19
TGTGCCCGGACGGGCCCTAGCGGGAGCGGGGATACGCAGTATTTT CARTGPSGSGDTQYF once TRBJ2-3 TRBD2 TRBV30
TGTGCCAGCAGTTTCCAGGGGGCAAGGGAGACCCAGTACTTC CASSFQGARETQYF NA TRBJ2-5 TRBD1 TRBV27
TGTGCCAGCAGCTTGGGACAGGGGGCTATGAACACTGAAGCTTTCTTT CASSLGQGAMNTEAFF NA TRBJ1-1 TRBD1 TRBV5-6
TGTGCCAGCAGCTTCCACGGACAGGGCACTCAGCCCCAGCATTTT CASSFHGQGTQPQHF NA TRBJ1-5 TRBD1 TRBV7-2
TGTGCCAGCAGCCCCCGACAGGGGAGTAGGGCAGATACGCAGTATTTT CASSPRQGSRADTQYF NA TRBJ2-3 TRBD1 TRBV7-9
TGTGCCAGCAGTTTATCCGGGGGGCTTAACATTCAGTACTTC CASSLSGGLNIQYF NA TRBJ2-4 NA TRBV28
TGTGCCAGCTTTCAAAGGGGACAGGGGGAATCCGTCGATAATTCACCCCTCCACTTT CASFQRGQGESVDNSPLHF NA TRBJ1-6 TRBD1 TRBV18
TGCAGCGTTGCTTTACAGGGAATTAATTCACCCCTCCACTTT CSVALQGINSPLHF many TRBJ1-6 NA TRBV29-1
TGTGCCAGCAGACCGGGACAGATCGAGAATGAAAAACTGTTTTTT CASRPGQIENEKLFF NA TRBJ1-4 TRBD1 TRBV2
TGTGCCAGCAGCACATCTGGAAACACCATATATTTT CASSTSGNTIYF NA TRBJ1-3 NA TRBV14
TGTGCCAGCAGGGTAAGCGGGACTGATGAGCAGTTCTTC CASRVSGTDEQFF NA TRBJ2-1 TRBD2 TRBV6-5
TGCGCCAGCAGCTTGGCCCTAGCGGGATCTCAGAATGAGCAGTTCTTC CASSLALAGSQNEQFF few TRBJ2-1 TRBD2 TRBV5-1
TGTGCCAGCAGCAAAGTGGGGAGGGATGAGCAGTTCTTC CASSKVGRDEQFF NA TRBJ2-1 NA TRBV21-1
TGTGCCAGCAGCTTCGGGGGGGGCGCGTACGAGCAGTACTTC CASSFGGGAYEQYF NA TRBJ2-7 TRBD2 TRBV7-2
TGCGCCAGCAGCTTGGCCGCGGGGACAGGGCTCACTGAAGCTTTCTTT CASSLAAGTGLTEAFF once TRBJ1-1 TRBD1 TRBV5-1
TGTGCCAGTAGTCTTAGTGGGAACACTGAAGCTTTCTTT CASSLSGNTEAFF NA TRBJ1-1 NA TRBV19
TGTGCCAGCACACTCCGCCTCAGGGGGCGCGGAGAAAAACTGTTTTTT CASTLRLRGRGEKLFF NA TRBJ1-4 TRBD1 TRBV28
TGTGCCAGCAGCTTAGTTCCAGCGCAAGAGACCCAGTACTTC CASSLVPAQETQYF NA TRBJ2-5 NA TRBV7-2
TGTGCCAGCAGCTTGAATGGACAGTCCTACACTGAAGCTTTCTTT CASSLNGQSYTEAFF NA TRBJ1-1 NA TRBV5-5
TGTGCCAGCAGCTTGTGGACAGGTCCCCAGCATTTT CASSLWTGPQHF NA TRBJ1-5 TRBD1 TRBV5-8
TGTGCCAGCAGCGTAGACGGAGGGCCCCAGCATTTT CASSVDGGPQHF NA TRBJ1-5 NA TRBV9
TGTGCCAGCAGCTTAGGGGACAGGGGGCAAACAGATACGCAGTATTTT CASSLGDRGQTDTQYF NA TRBJ2-3 TRBD1 TRBV7-2
TGTGCCAGCAGCTCGCTGGGGGGGAGGTACTACAATGAGCAGTTCTTC CASSSLGGRYYNEQFF NA TRBJ2-1 TRBD2 TRBV13
TGTGCCAGCAGCTTAGGAGGTTCCGAGGGCTACACCTTC CASSLGGSEGYTF NA TRBJ1-2 NA TRBV7-2
TGTGCCAGTAGTACCCTTAGCGGAAGAGGGGCCAAAAACATTCAGTACTTC CASSTLSGRGAKNIQYF NA TRBJ2-4 NA TRBV19
TGTGCCAGCAGCTCCTCTACAGGGGACGCAACTAATGAAAAACTGTTTTTT CASSSSTGDATNEKLFF NA TRBJ1-4 TRBD1 TRBV7-2
TGTGCCAGCTGGGCCGGGGACAGCCGCGCAGAGACCCAGTACTTC CASWAGDSRAETQYF NA TRBJ2-5 TRBD1 TRBV2
TGCGCCAGCAGCCTCGAAGTTAACAGGGGTGACTATGGCTACACCTTC CASSLEVNRGDYGYTF NA TRBJ1-2 TRBD1 TRBV4-3
TGTGCCAGCAGCTCAAACGCGGGTGAGGGCTATAATTCACCCCTCCACTTT CASSSNAGEGYNSPLHF NA TRBJ1-6 NA TRBV7-8
TGTGCCAGCAGTCCGGCCGGGACACCAACCTACGAGCAGTACTTC CASSPAGTPTYEQYF NA TRBJ2-7 NA TRBV6-2/TRBV6-3
TGTGCCAGCAGCGTTAGTGTCTCTTCAACGGGTGTCACAGATACGCAGTATTTT CASSVSVSSTGVTDTQYF NA TRBJ2-3 NA TRBV9
TGTGCCAGCAGGCTACAGGGCGATACCGGGGAGCTGTTTTTT CASRLQGDTGELFF once TRBJ2-2 NA TRBV7-3
TGTGCCAGTAGCGTACAGAAACACCGACCGAGCGGTAATTCACCCCTCCACTTT CASSVQKHRPSGNSPLHF NA TRBJ1-6 NA TRBV19
TGTGCCAGCAGGTGGGGCAGGCAGAACACCGGGGAGCTGTTTTTT CASRWGRQNTGELFF NA TRBJ2-2 NA TRBV11-2
TGTGCCAGCAGTGTACAGAGCTCCTACGAGCAGTACTTC CASSVQSSYEQYF NA TRBJ2-7 NA TRBV5-6
TGTGCCATCAGTGGTGTCTTGAACACTGAAGCTTTCTTT CAISGVLNTEAFF NA TRBJ1-1 NA TRBV10-3
TGTGCCAGCAGCGGGGGGGGAAGGGGGATCGCCCTCGAAGCTTTCTTT CASSGGGRGIALEAFF NA TRBJ1-1 NA TRBV13
TGTGCCAGCAGCCCGCTAAATTCCCATGAGCAGTTCTTC CASSPLNSHEQFF NA TRBJ2-1 NA TRBV7-2
TGTGCCAGCAGCCAAGGACAGAACACTGAAGCTTTCTTT CASSQGQNTEAFF NA TRBJ1-1 NA TRBV3-1/TRBV3-2
TGTGCCAGCAGCCAAGTAGCGGGGGGTAACAATGAGCAGTTCTTC CASSQVAGGNNEQFF NA TRBJ2-1 TRBD2 TRBV3-1/TRBV3-2
TGTGCCAGCAGTTCGGGAACGTTGGGGGGCTACACCTTC CASSSGTLGGYTF few TRBJ1-2 NA TRBV28
TGTGCCAGTAGTATCTCCATACTAGCCAAAAACATTCAGTACTTC CASSISILAKNIQYF NA TRBJ2-4 NA TRBV19
TGTGCCAGCAGTTTACCGGACAGGGGCCCGAATCAGCCCCAGCATTTT CASSLPDRGPNQPQHF NA TRBJ1-5 TRBD1 TRBV28
TGTGCCAGCAGCTGGCCGGGCAGGGGAATTTACGAGCAGTACTTC CASSWPGRGIYEQYF NA TRBJ2-7 NA TRBV7-2
TGTGCCACCCAGAGGGGGTCCTACAATGAGCAGTTCTTC CATQRGSYNEQFF NA TRBJ2-1 NA TRBV10-3
TGTGCCAGCAGCTGGGGGGTTGGGAATTCACCCCTCCACTTT CASSWGVGNSPLHF NA TRBJ1-6 NA TRBV7-2
TGCGCCAGCAGCTCCACCGGGACTAGCGGGGGGGCCGCAGATACGCAGTATTTT CASSSTGTSGGAADTQYF few TRBJ2-3 TRBD2 TRBV5-1
TGTGCCAGTAGTACCGACCGAGCGGGGGGTTGGCAGTTCTTC CASSTDRAGGWQFF NA TRBJ2-1 TRBD2 TRBV19
TGTGCCAGCAGCTTAGTTGTAGCTAGCGGGACCCTCTCCTACAATGAGCAGTTCTTC CASSLVVASGTLSYNEQFF NA TRBJ2-1 TRBD2 TRBV7-2